A selection of T cell receptor beta chains follows, all from one sample in a study of spatial heterogeneity in lung cancer. TCRdb itself ran the 5' RACE reads through MiXCR, one entry per CDR3 protein. This table holds approximately 47,000 distinct CDR3 sequences, 7.5% to 9% found once. The sequencing used PBMCs, collected at surgery. Every receptor here comes from a female donor with early-stage non-small cell lung cancer. Both conserved end residues are trimmed from each CDR3. The listing skips clone size in some rows; elsewhere it reads once, few, many or a size class.

>TRBV5-1|few|TRBJ1-1
ASSLDQGALGEAF
>TRBV18|NA|TRBJ2-3
ASSPKETPTDTQY
>TRBV6-1|few|TRBJ2-2
ASSEPNSGGYTGELF
>TRBV28|NA|TRBJ2-5
ASRPHSTGGNQETQY
>TRBV7-2|few|TRBJ1-4
ASSPARRGNEKLF
>TRBV7-9|NA|TRBJ2-5
ASSLRGAEETQY
>TRBV12-3/TRBV12-4|many|TRBJ1-4
ASSPDRDATNEKLF
>TRBV6-5|few|TRBJ1-2
ASGELGGYT
>TRBV7-2|many|TRBJ2-1
ASSTGGNSYNEQF
>TRBV12-3/TRBV12-4|few|TRBJ2-6
ASRPSQGWANVLT
>TRBV6-1|few|TRBJ2-5
ASSSQVPGLAGGPRETQY
>TRBV9|NA|TRBJ1-1
ASSVTDMNTEAF
>TRBV7-8|many|TRBJ2-2
ASSLDGRGGNTGELF
>TRBV12-3/TRBV12-4|NA|TRBJ2-3
ASTPMAPGFGPPDTQY
>TRBV6-2/TRBV6-3|many|TRBJ1-1
ASSRDTLITEAF
>TRBV12-3/TRBV12-4|few|TRBJ2-2
ASSPSSGGAPGELF
>TRBV18|many|TRBJ1-1
ASSPKMTEAF